This T cell receptor (beta chain) was observed in a study of blood T cell repertoires in COVID-19. About the study: The analysed material was cDNA or gDNA that came from T cells, B-cell-depleted T cells, or PBMCs.

V was clipped by 0 bases and J by 7 bases, with 14 bases between them. Germline V lookup: CDR1 SGDLS, CDR2 YYNGEE. The CDR3 is made up of 14 amino acids. Sequencing was performed with immunoSEQ multiplex PCR; in TCRdb, only in-frame clones are kept and a portion is missing. The sample has approximately 250,000 clones, about 80% seen once. The sample taken for sequencing was peripheral blood. This receptor was identified in a human donor in a cohort sampled during active COVID-19. V usage is TRBV9 and J usage is TRBJ2-7, with D perhaps TRBD2 (6 bases). As DNA, the CDR3 is TGTGCCAGCAGCGTAGTCCCGGGAGTTAAGGAGCAGTACTTC. This codes for CASSVVPGVKEQYF. The entire variable domain, with the rest obtained from reference TRBV9 and TRBJ2-7, is as follows: DSGVTQTPKHLITATGQRVTLRCSPRSGDLSVYWYQQSLDQGLQFLIQYYNGEERAKGNILERFSAQQFPDLHSELNLSSLELGDSALYFCASSVVPGVKEQYFGPGTRLTVT.